What follows are 14 T cell receptor beta chains derived from one specimen sequenced in a study of identical twins. From the 5' RACE reads, TCRdb called clonotypes with MiXCR, one entry per CDR3 protein. The sample includes approximately 690,000 distinct CDR3 sequences, roughly 6.2% of them seen just once. Sequencing input: naive T cells sorted from blood. All receptors come from a man between 18 and 35 years old in good health.

The chain links TRBV11-2 to TRBJ2-2; D call uncertain. V was pared by 7 bases and J by 6 bases, with 12 bases between. This CDR3 is built from 13 residues. Germline assignment: CDR1 SGHAT and CDR2 FQNNGV. CDR3 protein: CASTVAKAGELFF. Here the CDR3 DNA reads TGTGCCAGCACAGTGGCCAAAGCCGGGGAGCTGTTTTTT.

This clonotype has just one count. The genes are TRBV7-2 and TRBJ2-3; 7 bases fit TRBD1. This CDR3 is 16 amino acids long. V lost 5 bases to trimming and J lost 0 bases; unmatched junction nucleotides: 8. CDR1 is SGHTA, CDR2 FQGNSA, per germline. In DNA, the CDR3 is TGTGCCAGCAGCGCTCCGGGACAGATAAGCACAGATACGCAGTATTTT. Translation: CASSAPGQISTDTQYF. Supplemented by reference TRBV7-2 and TRBJ2-3, the full variable domain reads GAGVSQSPSNKVTEKGKDVELRCDPISGHTALYWYRQSLGQGLEFLIYFQGNSAPDKSGLPSDRFSAERTGGSVSTLTIQRTQQEDSAVYLCASSAPGQISTDTQYFGPGTRLTVL.

This clonotype was seen more than once but under ten times. V is TRBV7-9 and J is TRBJ2-7; possible D gene TRBD2, 6 bases. CDR1 is SEHNR, CDR2 FQNEAQ, per germline (reference sequence). Trimming pared 1 base from V and 1 base from J, leaving 14 bases between. This CDR3 is 16 amino acids long. CDR3 sequence (DNA): TGTGCCAGCAGCTTAGTCCCGGGAGCGAGGTCCTACGAGCAGTACTTC. It translates to CASSLVPGARSYEQYF.

This clonotype was counted a few times. The chain couples TRBV7-2 to TRBJ2-5, with 7 positions matching TRBD2. Trimming cost V 5 bases and J 4 bases; bases outside gene matches: 10. The germline gives CDR1 SGHTA, CDR2 FQGNSA. The CDR3 has 15 amino acids. Here the CDR3 DNA reads TGTGCCAGCAGCCCCACACCGGGGGGAGGAGAGACCCAGTACTTC. This sequence encodes CASSPTPGGGETQYF.

This clonotype was recorded a few times. The gene calls are TRBV12-3 or TRBV12-4 and TRBJ1-1, with unresolved D. Deletions cut 11 bases from V and 4 bases from J, with 17 bases between. This CDR3 contains 13 residues. CDR3 amino acids: CADRRALTTEAFF. The CDR3 DNA follows: TGTGCCGACCGCCGGGCCCTGACCACTGAAGCTTTCTTT.

This clonotype was seen ten or more times. The chain joins TRBV11-2 to TRBJ2-1; D is uncertain. The V end was cut by 0 bases, the J end by 7 bases, with 13 bases between. Germline loops: CDR1 SGHAT, CDR2 FQNNGV. CDR3 size: 15 residues. CDR3 amino acids: CASSLEPTPFNEQFF. CDR3 DNA: TGTGCCAGCAGCTTAGAACCAACCCCGTTTAATGAGCAGTTCTTC.

This clonotype showed up many times. This chain uses TRBV12-3 or TRBV12-4 with TRBJ1-1; the match to TRBD1 covers 9 bases. The V segment lost 8 bases and the J segment 3 bases; nucleotides outside the gene matches: 7. This CDR3 region has 14 residues. The CDR3 loop reads CASGTGQGYTEAFF. In nucleotides, the CDR3 is TGTGCCAGCGGAACGGGACAGGGATACACTGAAGCTTTCTTT.

This clonotype was detected many times. The chain has TRBV29-1 and TRBJ2-1; 7 bases agree with TRBD1. With V trimmed by 3 bases and J by 10 bases, 9 bases remained unmatched. CDR3 size: 13 residues. Germline CDR1 and CDR2: SQVTM and ANQGSEA. The CDR3 is CSVDRTGVEEQFF. The CDR3 region has the DNA TGCAGCGTTGACCGAACAGGGGTCGAAGAGCAGTTCTTC.

Worth noting for this clonotype: At one end the junction does not follow the germline gene, possibly because of a read error. The rearrangement links TRBV4-3 to TRBJ2-1; the D gene is possibly TRBD2 (6 bases). Germline V gene data show CDR1 as LGHNA and CDR2 as YSLEER. The CDR3 totals 18 residues. CDR3 sequence (DNA): TGCGCCAGCAGCCGGAGTCAAGGGCTGGGAGGTTCGTACAATGAGGAGTTCTTC. As protein: CASSRSQGLGGSYNEEFF.

This chain joins TRBV6-5 and TRBJ1-2; no clear D. Deletions cut 2 bases from V and 5 bases from J, with 9 bases between. The CDR3 loop spans 13 amino acids. Germline loops: CDR1 MNHEY, CDR2 SVGAGI. CDR3 sequence: CASSYGGLYGYTF. CDR3 nucleotides: TGTGCCAGCAGTTACGGTGGTTTGTATGGCTACACCTTC.

This clonotype was counted between two and nine times. This rearrangement joins TRBV7-2 to TRBJ2-1, with TRBD2 as a possible D gene (5 bases). Trimming took off 1 base at V and 7 bases at J, with 17 bases between the two ends. The CDR3 extends over 16 amino acids. Germline assignment: CDR1 SGHTA and CDR2 FQGNSA. The CDR3 loop is CASSLVSGGEFNEQFF. CDR3 coding DNA: TGTGCCAGCAGCTTAGTAAGTGGAGGAGAGTTTAATGAGCAGTTCTTC.

J is TRBJ2-2 and V is TRBV3-1; D call uncertain. Germline CDR1 LGHDT, CDR2 YNNKEL (reference sequence). V lost 4 bases and J lost 0, with 9 bases in between. CDR3 length: 15 amino acids. The CDR3 nucleotides read TGTGCCAGCAGCCGAGAGAGCGCGAACACCGGGGAGCTGTTTTTT. Encoded protein: CASSRESANTGELFF.

A word on this clonotype: A much larger clonotype is one base distant, so this may be a read error. The genes are TRBV20-1 and TRBJ1-1; no firm D call. Germline V CDR1 and CDR2: DFQATT, SNEGSKA (reference sequence). V was cut by 1 base and J by 2 bases, with 11 bases left in between. This CDR3 region has 14 residues. The CDR3 DNA reads TGCAGTGCTAGAGGGGAACAACATAACACTGAAGCTTTCTTT. Translation: CSARGEQHNTEAFF.

The chain carries TRBV6-5 and TRBJ2-3, with 7 bases identical to TRBD2. Germline V gene lookup returns CDR1 MNHEY and CDR2 SVGAGI. The CDR3 is 17 residues long. The junction had 16 bases not matched to a gene; V was cut back by 2 bases and J by 8 bases. This CDR3 reads CASSYAPRTTPGGTQYF. The CDR3 nucleotides are TGTGCCAGCAGTTACGCCCCTAGGACTACCCCGGGGGGTACGCAGTATTTT.